The subject of this entry is one T cell receptor beta chain. Its ends do not fully match the called genes, so a read error is possible. This record belongs to a study of blood T cell repertoires in COVID-19. In the study overall: The cDNA or gDNA used as material had been derived from T cells, B-cell-depleted T cells, or PBMCs.

Original data processing: The authors estimated nucleated cell counts from reference gene primer amplification. Method: immunoSEQ multiplex PCR; TCRdb's copy keeps in-frame clones and lacks some. Clonal size and the V and J genes are those of that table, whereas D and trimming came from the DNA. The sample contains 200,000 or so clones, about 88% of which appear only once. Clinical histories supplied by participants themselves formed the basis of cohort assignment. Per germline, CDR1 SNHLY and CDR2 FYNNEI. CDR3 length: 13 residues. The sequencing input was PBMCs or T cells enriched from blood (not recorded which). The V call is TRBV2, the J call TRBJ1-1; D call uncertain. This sequence originates from a woman between 40 and 55 years old with acute COVID-19. The CDR3 nucleotides read TGTGCCAGCAGTGACTCTCGGGCAGGCCAGAGGGCCTTT. Amino acids: CASSDSRAGQRAF.